What follows are 31 T cell receptor beta chains derived from one specimen sequenced in a study of blood T cell repertoires in COVID-19. Sequencing was performed with immunoSEQ multiplex PCR; in TCRdb, only in-frame clones are kept and a portion is missing. The sample consists of about 270,000 clones, about 86% of them appearing once. Sequenced material: peripheral blood. Receptors were obtained from a woman in her sixties with active or convalescent COVID-19.

The rearrangement uses TRBV9 and TRBJ2-1; a possible D gene is TRBD1 (6 bases). The germline V gene encodes CDR1 SGDLS and CDR2 YYNGEE. Deletions cut 0 bases from V and 6 bases from J, with 13 bases between. This CDR3 is built from 15 residues. The CDR3 sequence: CASSVDGTPLNEQFF. CDR3 bases: TGTGCCAGCAGCGTAGACGGGACACCGCTCAATGAGCAGTTCTTC. Variable domain in full (rest from reference TRBV9 and TRBJ2-1): DSGVTQTPKHLITATGQRVTLRCSPRSGDLSVYWYQQSLDQGLQFLIQYYNGEERAKGNILERFSAQQFPDLHSELNLSSLELGDSALYFCASSVDGTPLNEQFFGPGTRLTVL.

This chain joins TRBV9 and TRBJ1-2; D possibly corresponds to TRBD1 (6 bases). Germline CDR1 is SGDLS and CDR2 is YYNGEE. V lost 0 bases to trimming and J lost 2 bases, with 14 bases between them. This CDR3 is 16 amino acids long. The CDR3 loop reads CASSVGVQGFNYGYTF. The CDR3 nucleotides read TGTGCCAGCAGCGTAGGGGTACAGGGTTTCAACTATGGCTACACCTTC.

CDR3: CAWSVKRMVQPQHF. The DNA of the CDR3 is TGTGCCTGGAGTGTAAAGCGGATGGTTCAGCCCCAGCATTTT. V and J are TRBV30 and TRBJ1-5; D not resolved. Germline V lookup: CDR1 GTSNPN, CDR2 SVGIG (reference sequence). The CDR3 contains 14 residues. Trimming left V 0 bases short and J 6 bases short, with 12 bases between. The full variable domain, its missing parts supplied by reference TRBV30 and TRBJ1-5, is SQTIHQWPATLVQPVGSPLSLECTVEGTSNPNLYWYRQAAGRGLQLLFYSVGIGQISSEVPQNLSASRPQDRQFILSSKKLLLSDSGFYLCAWSVKRMVQPQHFGDGTRLSIL.

In nucleotides, the CDR3 is TGTGCCAGCAGCTTAGCGTACAGGGGGCTTAATCACGAGCAGTACTTC. Amino acids: CASSLAYRGLNHEQYF. V and J are TRBV7-9 and TRBJ2-7; TRBD1 aligns across 9 bases. CDR3 length: 16 residues. The germline V gene has CDR1 SEHNR and CDR2 FQNEAQ (reference sequence). Unmatched junction bases numbered 8, after V lost 0 bases and J lost 5 bases.

The chain combines TRBV19 with TRBJ1-2; a weak D match, TRBD1 (6 bases). The CDR3 sequence is 13 residues long. V shed 8 bases and J shed 4 bases, with 14 bases lying between them. The V gene's germline CDR1 is LNHDA and CDR2 SQIVND (reference sequence). Here the CDR3 reads CASDSRGGYGYTF. DNA for the CDR3: TGTGCCAGTGACTCTCGAGGGGGCTATGGCTACACCTTC.

This chain links TRBV19 with TRBJ2-2, with a tentative D call TRBD2 (5 bases). Germline values: CDR1 LNHDA, CDR2 SQIVND (reference sequence). The V and J ends lost 0 bases and 7 bases respectively, with 9 bases between them. The CDR3 runs to 14 residues. The CDR3 bases are TGTGCCAGTAGTATAGACCCCGGGGACGGGGAGCTGTTTTTT. Protein sequence: CASSIDPGDGELFF.

This clone was seen a few times. The chain couples TRBV29-1 to TRBJ2-5, with D possibly being TRBD2 (6 bases). The CDR3 is made up of 11 amino acids. Germline CDR1 is SQVTM and CDR2 is ANQGSEA. V was trimmed by 0 bases and J by 7 bases, leaving 6 bases between them. CDR3 amino acids: CSVEEGGTQYF. The CDR3 DNA follows: TGCAGCGTTGAAGAGGGAGGGACCCAGTACTTC. The full variable domain, in which reference TRBV29-1 and TRBJ2-5 provide the parts outside the CDR3, is SAVISQKPSRDICQRGTSLTIQCQVDSQVTMMFWYRQQPGQSLTLIATANQGSEATYESGFVIDKFPISRPNLTFSTLTVSNMSPEDSSIYLCSVEEGGTQYFGPGTRLLVL.

The chain joins TRBV5-1 to TRBJ1-2, with D possibly TRBD1 on 6 matching bases. The germline V gene encodes CDR1 SGHRS and CDR2 YFSETQ. Trimming shortened V by 1 base and J by 4 bases, and 11 bases separated the two germline ends. This CDR3 contains 14 residues. DNA of the CDR3: TGCGCCAGCAGCTTGAGACAGGCGTCCTATGGCTACACCTTC. It encodes CASSLRQASYGYTF.

The chain carries TRBV5-1 and TRBJ1-1; 7 nucleotides match TRBD1. V lost 2 bases to trimming and J lost 4 bases; unmatched junction nucleotides: 8. From germline, CDR1 is SGHRS and CDR2 YFSETQ. There are 15 residues in the CDR3. CDR3 sequence reads: CASSFVAGGVTEAFF. The CDR3 DNA is TGCGCCAGCAGCTTCGTCGCAGGGGGAGTCACTGAAGCTTTCTTT.

In DNA form, the CDR3 reads TGTGCCAGCGCGGACAGGGCTGCAACTAATGAAAAACTGTTTTTT. This codes for CASADRAATNEKLFF. The chain is built from TRBV18 and TRBJ1-4; 8 nucleotides line up with TRBD1. This CDR3 has 15 amino acids. The germline CDR1 and CDR2 sequences are KGHSH and LQKENI. The junction had 5 bases not matched to a gene; V was cut back by 8 bases and J by 0 bases. Using reference TRBV18 and TRBJ1-4 for the parts outside the CDR3, the full variable domain is NAGVMQNPRHLVRRRGQEARLRCSPMKGHSHVYWYRQLPEEGLKFMVYLQKENIIDESGMPKERFSAEFPKEGPSILRIQQVVRGDSAAYFCASADRAATNEKLFFGSGTQLSVL.

The chain combines TRBV3-1 (or the pseudogene TRBV3-2) with TRBJ1-1; D is unclear. The germline V and J ends were trimmed by 6 bases and 1 base, with 6 bases remaining between them. The CDR3 has 12 amino acids. The germline V gene encodes CDR1 LGHDT and CDR2 YNNKEL (reference sequence). CDR3 loop: CASSLRNTEAFF. CDR3 coding DNA: TGTGCCAGCAGTCTAAGGAACACTGAAGCTTTCTTT.

V and J are TRBV27 and TRBJ1-2; 9 bases match TRBD1. Germline trimming cut 5 bases from V and 6 bases from J; bases unmatched to any gene: 16. The CDR3 is 17 amino acids. In germline, CDR1 is MNHEY, CDR2 SMNVEV (reference sequence). DNA for the CDR3: TGTGCCAGCAGTCCTGGACAGGGGATGGTCGGGGGGGATGGCTACACCTTC. It yields the protein CASSPGQGMVGGDGYTF.

This clone has just a few counts. The chain is built from TRBV4-2 and TRBJ2-7, with 15 bases fitting TRBD2. The CDR3 contains 19 residues. V shed 5 bases and J 0 bases; nucleotides not matched to a gene: 11. CDR1 and CDR2 from the germline V gene are LGHNA and YNFKEQ. CDR3 protein: CASSVTSGTSGGTSYEQYF. The CDR3 DNA reads TGTGCCAGCAGCGTGACCTCCGGGACTAGCGGGGGGACCTCCTACGAGCAGTACTTC.

This chain joins TRBV7-8 and TRBJ2-1; 8 bases are a match to TRBD2. The CDR3 extends over 15 amino acids. Trimming cost V 5 bases and J 5 bases; bases outside gene matches: 8. Germline V CDR1 and CDR2: SGHVS, FQNEAQ. This chain's CDR3 is CASSRRGGIDNEQFF. The DNA of the CDR3 is TGTGCCAGCAGCCGGCGCGGGGGGATAGACAATGAGCAGTTCTTC.

The chain combines TRBV5-1 with TRBJ1-1; D remains unclear. CDR1 and CDR2 (germline): SGHRS, YFSETQ. Deletions cut 7 bases from V and 1 base from J, with 14 bases between. The CDR3 covers 14 residues. The CDR3 coding sequence is TGCGCCAGCTCTGCGGCGACGGAGAACACTGAAGCTTTCTTT. It translates to CASSAATENTEAFF.

In DNA form, the CDR3 reads TGTGCCAGCAGCCAAGACCCCCAAGCGGGCACTGAAGCTTTCTTT. Its protein is CASSQDPQAGTEAFF. The V and J genes are TRBV3-1 (or the pseudogene TRBV3-2) and TRBJ1-1; no clear D. Trimming took 0 bases from V and 4 from J, leaving 12 bases between them. Germline V gene sequence: CDR1 LGHDT, CDR2 YNNKEL (reference sequence). The CDR3 covers 15 residues.

V and J are TRBV7-2 and TRBJ2-7; no reliable D call. This CDR3 has 11 amino acids. Trimming removed 5 bases at V and 6 bases at J, with 8 bases between. The germline V gene encodes CDR1 SGHTA and CDR2 FQGNSA. CDR3 protein: CASSLPGEQYF. DNA of the CDR3: TGTGCCAGCAGCCTACCCGGCGAGCAGTACTTC.

This chain joins TRBV7-9 and TRBJ1-2; 7 bases agree with TRBD1. CDR3 length: 15 amino acids. Germline CDR1 is SEHNR and CDR2 is FQNEAQ (reference sequence). V trimming: 3 bases; J trimming: 0 bases; junction bases outside the gene matches: 4. As DNA, the CDR3 is TGTGCCAGCAGCTTGGGACAGCCCACTAACTATGGCTACACCTTC. This sequence encodes CASSLGQPTNYGYTF.

The chain has TRBV7-6 and TRBJ2-1; maybe TRBD2 (6 bases). V dropped 1 base and J dropped 5 bases, with 9 bases sitting between them. The germline gives CDR1 SGHVS, CDR2 FNYEAQ. CDR3 length equals 14 residues. The CDR3 bases are TGTGCCAGCAGCTTAGGGGGGGTCCACAATGAGCAGTTCTTC. Its translation: CASSLGGVHNEQFF.

This rearrangement joins TRBV6-5 to TRBJ1-2, with 10 bases fitting TRBD1. Per germline, CDR1 MNHEY and CDR2 SVGAGI. The CDR3 spans 16 residues. V lost 4 bases and J lost 4; bases outside the gene matches: 9. This chain's CDR3 is CASSSFGQGGVYGYTF. DNA of the CDR3: TGTGCCAGCAGTTCCTTTGGACAGGGGGGAGTCTATGGCTACACCTTC.

This chain uses TRBV27 with TRBJ1-5; tentative D call: TRBD1 (5 bases). V was trimmed by 7 bases and J by 5 bases, leaving 15 bases between them. Germline-derived CDR1 and CDR2 are MNHEY and SMNVEV (reference sequence). The CDR3 has 14 amino acids. The DNA of the CDR3 is TGTGCCAGCAAGCCAGGGCTAACGGATCAGCCCCAGCATTTT. Residues: CASKPGLTDQPQHF.

The chain has TRBV27 and TRBJ2-7, with 8 bases matching TRBD2. V was clipped by 1 base and J by 0 bases; unmatched bases: 2. This CDR3 comprises 15 residues. Germline CDR1 is MNHEY and CDR2 is SMNVEV (reference sequence). The CDR3 bases are TGTGCCAGCAGTTTATACGGGGGGGTCTCCTACGAGCAGTACTTC. Translated: CASSLYGGVSYEQYF.

This rearrangement joins TRBV7-3 to TRBJ2-1; 11 bases are a match to TRBD1. Losses at the gene ends were 2 bases for V and 6 bases for J; bases not matched to a gene: 3. There are 15 residues in the CDR3. Per the germline V gene, CDR1 is SGHTA and CDR2 is FQGTGA. The CDR3, as DNA: TGTGCCAGCAGCTTATTCGGGACAGGGGGCAATGAGCAGTTCTTC. Translation gives CASSLFGTGGNEQFF.

The chain uses TRBV4-3 and TRBJ2-7; 10 bases map to TRBD2. The CDR3 length is 16 residues. V dropped 3 bases and J dropped 6; count of bases not matched to a gene: 11. Germline CDR1 and CDR2: LGHNA and YSLEER. For the CDR3, the DNA is TGCGCCAGCAGCCACGATATTGGGATAGCGGGGGGCGAGCAGTACTTC. Translating it yields CASSHDIGIAGGEQYF.

This chain links TRBV10-3 with TRBJ1-6; 9 bases align to TRBD1. V shed 0 bases and J 10 bases; nucleotides not matched to a gene: 1. The CDR3 loop spans 14 amino acids. Germline-derived CDR1 and CDR2 are ENHRY and SYGVKD. CDR3 sequence reads: CAISESGTGSPLHF. DNA for the CDR3: TGTGCCATCAGTGAGTCAGGGACAGGGTCACCCCTCCACTTT.

The V gene is TRBV14, the J gene TRBJ1-3; D is unclear. There are 14 residues in the CDR3. V lost 1 base to trimming and J lost 5 bases, with 9 bases between them. Germline V lookup: CDR1 SGHDN, CDR2 FVKESK. CDR3 loop: CASSQASRRNTIYF. CDR3 bases: TGTGCCAGCAGCCAAGCATCCAGGAGAAACACCATATATTTT.

CDR3 protein: CASSFSNEQFF. Written as DNA, the CDR3 is TGTGCCAGCAGCTTCAGCAATGAGCAGTTCTTC. This chain links TRBV5-6 with TRBJ2-1; D is ambiguous. The CDR3 is made up of 11 amino acids. Germline CDR1 reads SGHDT; CDR2 reads YYEEEE. V gave up 2 bases and J gave up 6 bases, with 3 bases separating them.

The gene calls are TRBV6-4 and TRBJ1-5; D might be TRBD1 (5 bases). CDR3 length: 15 residues. Germline CDR1 MRHNA, CDR2 SNTAGT. Between the trimmed V and J ends, which lost 4 bases and 7 bases, there was a span of 17 bases. DNA for the CDR3: TGTGCCAGCAGTGCTCCCGTCCCGGGGGGGCAGCCCCAGCATTTT. Translating it yields CASSAPVPGGQPQHF.

The V and J genes are TRBV6-6 and TRBJ2-5; 7 bases agree with TRBD1. This CDR3 is built from 15 residues. Trimming removed 7 bases from V and 1 base from J; junction bases left unmatched: 9. CDR1 and CDR2 from the germline V gene are MNHNY and SVGAGI (reference sequence). This CDR3 reads CASKFQGDPQETQYF. The CDR3, as DNA: TGTGCCAGCAAATTTCAGGGGGACCCCCAAGAGACCCAGTACTTC.

This rearrangement joins TRBV27 to TRBJ2-7; maybe TRBD1 (6 bases). Trimming removed 8 bases at V and 7 bases at J, with 15 bases between. The CDR3 consists of 12 residues. Germline V gene sequence: CDR1 MNHEY, CDR2 SMNVEV (reference sequence). CDR3 coding DNA: TGTGCCAGCTTTAGAAGAGGGGGTGAGCAGTACTTC. Protein sequence: CASFRRGGEQYF.

In its sample, this clone was seen a few times. The chain employs TRBV6-6 and TRBJ1-6, with unresolved D. Trimming cost V 5 bases and J 6 bases, with 11 bases left between them. The germline V gene encodes CDR1 MNHNY and CDR2 SVGAGI (reference sequence). This CDR3 has 14 amino acids. The CDR3 is CASSPRRSNSPLHF. CDR3 coding DNA: TGTGCCAGCAGTCCCCGGCGGAGTAATTCACCCCTCCACTTT.